The present T cell receptor (beta chain) was sequenced within a study of CD8 T cells in ankylosing spondylitis. There are a few counts of this clonotype. V was cut by 0 bases and J by 8 bases, with 8 bases left in between. The CDR3 is 13 residues long. CDR1 and CDR2 from the germline V gene are MNHEY and SVGAGI. Researchers built TCR beta libraries using quantitative 5'-RACE with molecular barcodes. Using its own MiXCR run on the 5' RACE reads, TCRdb lists one record per CDR3 protein. The sample carries more than 200,000 distinct CDR3 sequences, 24% recorded once. The rearrangement joins TRBV6-5 to TRBJ1-3; D gene unclear. Specimen: blood, either unsorted or a sorted T cell fraction (not recorded which). The clonotype comes from a male donor with ankylosing spondylitis or in good health (not recorded which). This chain's CDR3 is CASSYSKVDTIYF. For the CDR3, the DNA is TGTGCCAGCAGTTACTCGAAGGTGGACACCATATATTTT.